The 18 T cell receptor beta chains reported below all come from one sample, sequenced in a study of blood T cell repertoires in COVID-19. This table comes from immunoSEQ multiplex PCR, and its TCRdb copy is limited to in-frame clones, with some not included. The sample yields 65,000 to 75,000 clones, 80% to 90% seen once. Sequenced: peripheral blood. These TCRs come from an elderly man with acute or convalescent COVID-19.

This clone was observed once. The J gene is TRBJ2-1, the V gene TRBV28; 14 bases align to TRBD2. Trimming took 1 base from V and 14 from J; bases not matched to a gene: 4. Germline-derived CDR1 and CDR2 are MDHEN and SYDVKM. The CDR3 runs to 14 residues. The DNA of the CDR3 is TGTGCCAGCAGTTTATCGGGACTAGCGGGAGAAAAGTTCTTC. Protein sequence: CASSLSGLAGEKFF.

V is TRBV5-1 and J is TRBJ2-5; 13 positions agree with TRBD2. The CDR3 totals 16 residues. With 4 bases clipped from V and 3 bases from J, the junction kept 6 bases outside the gene matches. The germline gives CDR1 SGHRS, CDR2 YFSETQ. The CDR3 DNA follows: TGCGCCAGCAGCCCAGGACTAGCGGGAGCTAAAGAGACCCAGTACTTC. Protein: CASSPGLAGAKETQYF.

The chain combines TRBV11-2 with TRBJ2-6, with D possibly TRBD1 on 6 matching bases. V was clipped by 5 bases and J by 0 bases, with 8 bases between them. This CDR3 comprises 15 residues. From germline, CDR1 is SGHAT and CDR2 FQNNGV. CDR3 residues: CASSATGSGANVLTF. DNA of the CDR3: TGTGCCAGCAGCGCGACAGGCTCTGGGGCCAACGTCCTGACTTTC.

This clone came up once. J is TRBJ2-2 and V is TRBV10-3; TRBD2 agrees at 9 bases. V shed 9 bases and J 7 bases; nucleotides not matched to a gene: 15. The CDR3 has 16 residues. Germline values: CDR1 ENHRY, CDR2 SYGVKD. The CDR3 bases are TGTGCCATTCAGGGTGGCGGCGGGAGGGCCGACGGGGAGCTGTTTTTT. Its translation: CAIQGGGGRADGELFF.

This clone was detected once. J is TRBJ2-3 and V is TRBV28; possibly TRBD1 for D (6 bases). Germline lookup yields CDR1 MDHEN and CDR2 SYDVKM. The CDR3 is made up of 19 amino acids. The V and J ends lost 1 base and 0 bases respectively, with 20 bases between them. Here the CDR3 DNA reads TGTGCCAGCAGTTTATTTAGGGGGTCCGGGACCACTAGCACAGATACGCAGTATTTT. It yields the protein CASSLFRGSGTTSTDTQYF.

This clone appeared once. V gene TRBV18 combines with J gene TRBJ1-2; tentatively, D is TRBD1 (6 bases). Trimming removed 3 bases at V and 5 bases at J, with 16 bases between. This CDR3 has 15 amino acids. CDR1 KGHSH and CDR2 LQKENI come from the germline V gene. CDR3 DNA sequence: TGTGCCAGCTCACCCTCGACGGACAGCCAATATGGCTACACCTTC. Its translation is CASSPSTDSQYGYTF.

V usage is TRBV15 and J usage is TRBJ2-1; 9 bases are a match to TRBD1. The J segment lost 7 bases and the V segment lost 0 bases, leaving 7 bases of the junction unmatched. The CDR3 runs 16 residues. CDR1 and CDR2 from the germline V gene are LNHNV and YYDKDF (reference sequence). CDR3 protein: CATSRDRGQGRNEQFF. CDR3 DNA sequence: TGTGCCACCAGCAGAGATCGGGGACAGGGCAGGAATGAGCAGTTCTTC.

The CDR3 loop reads CASSEESLSYEQYF. The CDR3 DNA sequence: TGTGCCAGCAGTGAAGAGAGTCTCTCCTACGAGCAGTACTTC. This chain links TRBV2 with TRBJ2-7; D remains unclear. Looked up from germline, CDR1 is SNHLY and CDR2 is FYNNEI. Trimming removed 1 base from V and 0 bases from J, with 7 bases in between. This CDR3 is 14 amino acids long.

The chain couples TRBV12-3 or TRBV12-4 to TRBJ2-7; maybe TRBD1 (5 bases). This CDR3 region has 13 residues. V lost 7 bases and J 3 bases, leaving 13 bases between the germline ends. The DNA of the CDR3 is TGTGCCAGCACCCGTCCCAGGGACTACGAGCAGTACTTC. Protein: CASTRPRDYEQYF.

The rearrangement links TRBV12-3 or TRBV12-4 to TRBJ1-1, with TRBD1 identical over 7 bases. The J segment lost 7 bases and the V segment lost 5 bases, leaving 7 bases of the junction unmatched. There are 13 residues in the CDR3. The chain's CDR3 is CASSGQVDGEAFF. The CDR3 DNA follows: TGTGCCAGCAGTGGACAGGTGGATGGTGAAGCTTTCTTT.

The DNA for the CDR3 is TGTGCCAGCGAGATCAGCAATCAGCCCCAGCATTTT. Its translation: CASEISNQPQHF. The chain has TRBV28 and TRBJ1-5; D gene uncertain. The germline V gene encodes CDR1 MDHEN and CDR2 SYDVKM. This CDR3 has 12 residues. Trimming cost V 8 bases and J 1 base, with 6 bases left between them.

The rearrangement links TRBV18 to TRBJ2-3, with TRBD1 matching 7 bases. The germline V gene encodes CDR1 KGHSH and CDR2 LQKENI. V was clipped by 10 bases and J by 1 base; unmatched bases: 5. The CDR3 consists of 13 residues. The CDR3 sequence is CATEDRGTDTQYF. The CDR3 nucleotides are TGTGCCACCGAAGACAGGGGCACAGATACGCAGTATTTT.

V is TRBV7-3 and J is TRBJ1-1; TRBD1 is a possible D gene (6 bases). Germline values: CDR1 SGHTA, CDR2 FQGTGA. V was shortened by 4 bases and J by 8 bases, with 14 bases between the two germline ends. CDR3 size: 13 residues. The CDR3 DNA reads TGTGCCAGCAGCTCCGGTACGACAGGCGAAGCTTTCTTT. This sequence encodes CASSSGTTGEAFF. The entire variable domain, with the rest obtained from reference TRBV7-3 and TRBJ1-1, is as follows: GAGVSQTPSNKVTEKGKYVELRCDPISGHTALYWYRQSLGQGPEFLIYFQGTGAADDSGLPNDRFFAVRPEGSVSTLKIQRTERGDSAVYLCASSSGTTGEAFFGQGTRLTVV.

The rearrangement links TRBV6-5 to TRBJ1-5; TRBD1 agrees at 12 bases. V shed 6 bases, J shed 4 bases, and the junction held 4 bases outside the gene matches. CDR3 length equals 15 residues. The germline V gene has CDR1 MNHEY and CDR2 SVGAGI. The CDR3 is CASRGTGGANQPQHF. As DNA, the CDR3 is TGTGCCAGCAGGGGGACAGGGGGCGCGAATCAGCCCCAGCATTTT.

This clone has only one observation. This chain uses TRBV18 with TRBJ1-2; tentatively, D is TRBD1 (5 bases). The V gene lost 6 bases and the J gene lost 7 bases, with 21 bases spanning the gap. This CDR3 region has 15 residues. Looked up from germline, CDR1 is KGHSH and CDR2 is LQKENI. The CDR3 loop reads CASSRRGTEGFGYTF. The CDR3 bases are TGTGCCAGCTCGCGCCGGGGGACGGAGGGGTTTGGCTACACCTTC.

This clone was seen just once. This chain connects TRBV25-1 to TRBJ1-5; 8 bases fit TRBD1. The V gene end was trimmed by 5 bases and the J gene end by 9 bases; junction bases not matched to a gene: 9. This CDR3 contains 14 residues. The germline gives CDR1 MGHDK, CDR2 SYGVNS. The CDR3 protein is CASSQTGTGRPQHF. The CDR3 DNA reads as TGTGCCAGCAGTCAAACCGGGACAGGACGGCCCCAGCATTTT.

The rearrangement joins TRBV4-1 to TRBJ1-5; D may be TRBD1 (6 bases). The CDR3 has 15 amino acids. Deletions cut 1 base from V and 7 bases from J, with 14 bases between. In germline, CDR1 is MGHRA, CDR2 YSYEKL. The CDR3 coding sequence is TGCGCCAGCAGCCAAGGACGGGGGGCCGGGCAGCCCCAGCATTTT. Protein sequence: CASSQGRGAGQPQHF.

The chain is built from TRBV28 and TRBJ2-2; TRBD2 aligns across 7 bases. The V and J ends lost 4 bases and 0 bases, in that order; junction bases with no gene match: 20. The CDR3 consists of 21 residues. Germline CDR1 reads MDHEN; CDR2 reads SYDVKM. CDR3: CASSSPRLAFQIRSNTGELFF. The CDR3 DNA reads TGTGCCAGCAGTTCCCCCCGACTAGCCTTTCAGATTAGGTCGAACACCGGGGAGCTGTTTTTT.